A selection of T cell receptor beta chains follows, all from one sample in a study of beta chain features in type 1 diabetes. Some clones are missing from TCRdb's copy, which holds only in-frame ones; the method was immunoSEQ multiplex PCR. Among hundreds of thousands of clones listed, roughly a tenth were seen once. The sequenced sample consisted of central memory CD4+ T cells from blood. The receptors come from a young man with type 1 diabetes. The CDR3 runs from the conserved cysteine through the conserved F or W. The order of the fields is J gene, V gene, CDR3 protein.

J gene: TRBJ2-7; V gene: TRBV11-2; CDR3 protein: CASSSGTGGFYEQYF
J gene: TRBJ1-5; V gene: TRBV6-5; CDR3 protein: CASSGHTGQPQHF
J gene: TRBJ2-5; V gene: TRBV9; CDR3 protein: CASTTQGQPEETQYF
J gene: TRBJ2-6; V gene: TRBV21-1; CDR3 protein: CASSIRDSSGANVLTF
J gene: TRBJ1-4; V gene: TRBV6-6; CDR3 protein: CASSYPSGLEEKLFF
J gene: TRBJ1-3; V gene: TRBV6-6; CDR3 protein: CASSYSKGNTIYF
J gene: TRBJ1-2; V gene: TRBV30; CDR3 protein: CAGRAETYGYTF
J gene: TRBJ2-5; V gene: TRBV27; CDR3 protein: CASGGSGKETQYF
J gene: TRBJ2-7; V gene: TRBV6-5; CDR3 protein: CASKDSWSSYEQYF
J gene: TRBJ2-2; V gene: TRBV29-1; CDR3 protein: CSGKTGTNTGELFF
J gene: TRBJ2-4; V gene: TRBV6-5; CDR3 protein: CASRGTVKNIQYF
J gene: TRBJ2-7; V gene: TRBV14; CDR3 protein: CASSQDGPTYEQYF
J gene: TRBJ2-5; V gene: TRBV11-3; CDR3 protein: CASSLDQGALYF
J gene: TRBJ2-3; V gene: TRBV9; CDR3 protein: CASSVVGVGDTQYF
J gene: TRBJ2-5; V gene: TRBV5-1; CDR3 protein: CASSLAETQYF
J gene: TRBJ2-7; V gene: TRBV11-2; CDR3 protein: CASSLGPTVAYEQYF
J gene: TRBJ2-6; V gene: TRBV28; CDR3 protein: CASTPRGSGANVLTF
J gene: TRBJ2-1; V gene: TRBV9; CDR3 protein: CASSVLSRGSGYNEQFF
J gene: TRBJ2-2; V gene: TRBV5-1; CDR3 protein: CASSLSVRVTGELFF
J gene: TRBJ2-7; V gene: TRBV28; CDR3 protein: CASTQSGTGSYEQYF
J gene: TRBJ2-3; V gene: TRBV5-4; CDR3 protein: CASSLDGGFTDTQYF
J gene: TRBJ2-7; V gene: TRBV6-5; CDR3 protein: CASSYSREGGYEQYF
J gene: TRBJ2-7; V gene: TRBV7-8; CDR3 protein: CASSLSGTYEQYF
J gene: TRBJ1-2; V gene: TRBV19; CDR3 protein: CASSMRTDYGYTF
J gene: TRBJ1-1; V gene: TRBV7-2; CDR3 protein: CASSLGDAFF
J gene: TRBJ2-7; V gene: TRBV5-6; CDR3 protein: CASSTLAGVLSYEQYF
J gene: TRBJ1-5; V gene: TRBV18; CDR3 protein: CASSPQEGDQPQHF
J gene: TRBJ2-7; V gene: TRBV19; CDR3 protein: CASSSRQGNSYEQYF
J gene: TRBJ1-1; V gene: TRBV29-1; CDR3 protein: CSVARAVMNTEAFF
J gene: TRBJ2-3; V gene: TRBV6-5; CDR3 protein: CASRQGSDADTQYF
J gene: TRBJ1-1; V gene: TRBV30; CDR3 protein: CAWSVGRANTEAFF
J gene: TRBJ2-7; V gene: TRBV11-2; CDR3 protein: CASSLDPTWDEQYF
J gene: TRBJ2-5; V gene: TRBV29-1; CDR3 protein: CSVETGSGETQYF
J gene: TRBJ2-5; V gene: TRBV2; CDR3 protein: CASSVKETQYF
J gene: TRBJ2-7; V gene: TRBV7-2; CDR3 protein: CASSSGPALEQYF
J gene: TRBJ2-5; V gene: TRBV5-4; CDR3 protein: CAGRDRGAETQYF
J gene: TRBJ2-2; V gene: TRBV29-1; CDR3 protein: CSAAGQGAVGELFF
J gene: TRBJ1-4; V gene: TRBV10-1; CDR3 protein: CASSPGPGTNEKLFF
J gene: TRBJ1-5; V gene: TRBV27; CDR3 protein: CASDSFYSNQPQHF
J gene: TRBJ2-2; V gene: TRBV27; CDR3 protein: CASSFGLHRELFF
J gene: TRBJ2-3; V gene: TRBV7-2; CDR3 protein: CASSPSPSSTDTQYF
J gene: TRBJ2-1; V gene: TRBV28; CDR3 protein: CASSFTSGVRNEQFF
J gene: TRBJ2-5; V gene: TRBV4-1; CDR3 protein: CASSQGDRDQETQYF
J gene: TRBJ1-1; V gene: TRBV5-8; CDR3 protein: CASTGGQGRNTEAFF
J gene: TRBJ1-4; V gene: TRBV28; CDR3 protein: CASRSLGGVTNEKLFF
J gene: TRBJ2-1; V gene: TRBV29-1; CDR3 protein: CSANPLGNEQFF
J gene: TRBJ2-3; V gene: TRBV18; CDR3 protein: CASSSTSGGADTQYF
J gene: TRBJ1-3; V gene: TRBV7-8; CDR3 protein: CASSWGSGNTIYF
J gene: TRBJ2-5; V gene: TRBV30; CDR3 protein: CAWSAPRETQYF
J gene: TRBJ2-7; V gene: TRBV7-2; CDR3 protein: CASSLASGLAEYEQYF
J gene: TRBJ2-2; V gene: TRBV30; CDR3 protein: CAWTLDLSLGRVRGELFF
J gene: NA; V gene: TRBV21-1; CDR3 protein: CASSLSRSYEQYF
J gene: TRBJ2-1; V gene: TRBV9; CDR3 protein: CASSVDASGAYNEQFF
J gene: TRBJ1-2; V gene: TRBV29-1; CDR3 protein: CSVDLGGNRYGYTF
J gene: TRBJ2-7; V gene: TRBV2; CDR3 protein: CASSERRTVYEQYF
J gene: TRBJ1-1; V gene: TRBV2; CDR3 protein: CASTPDREGEAFF